This T cell receptor (beta chain) was found in a study of shared clonotypes between healthy human individuals. General observations from the study: With several donors compared, roughly 4.9% of naive CD4 clonotypes were shared. The represented genetic and exposure-history diversity was limited by the small number of donors.

Execution of the assay was at deep level. TCRdb's copy holds only in-frame clones and misses some; the assay was immunoSEQ multiplex PCR. The sample consists of under 2,000,000 clones, approximately 94% of them appearing once. Of note for this clone: Its antigen is still unknown.

CDR3 length equals 14 residues. Between the trimmed V and J ends, which lost 5 bases and 7 bases, there was a span of 14 bases. Germline CDR1 is SEHNR and CDR2 is FQNEAQ (reference sequence). Naive CD8 cells lacked CD45RO and underwent positive selection for CCR7, leaving out terminally differentiated effector memory CD45RA+ cells. The chain employs TRBV7-9 and TRBJ2-2, with D perhaps matching TRBD1 (5 bases). The sample comprised naive CD8+ T cells sorted from blood. This clonotype was obtained from a man younger than 35 in good health. The CDR3 DNA reads TGTGCCAGCAGCACAGACTCAGGGCACGGGGAGCTGTTTTTT. The encoded protein is CASSTDSGHGELFF. Full variable domain (outside the CDR3, taken from reference TRBV7-9 and TRBJ2-2): DTGVSQNPRHKITKRGQNVTFRCDPISEHNRLYWYRQTLGQGPEFLTYFQNEAQLEKSRLLSDRFSAERPKGSFSTLEIQRTEQGDSAMYLCASSTDSGHGELFFGEGSRLTVL.